A selection of T cell receptor beta chains follows, all from one sample in a study of shared clonotypes between healthy human individuals. The method was immunoSEQ multiplex PCR; TCRdb's version includes in-frame clones alone and lacks a portion of them. The sample lists 600,000 to 700,000 clones; 55% to 85% were seen once. Sequences were obtained from memory CD4+ T cells sorted from blood. The receptors were sampled from a woman in her 30s in good health. Each CDR3 is given with its conserved first and last residue. A D gene is named only where the DNA matches it firmly. Rows give clone size only sometimes, using once, few, many, or a class for an expanded clone.

V	D	J	size	DNA	CDR3
TRBV6-4	-	TRBJ2-5	-	TGTGCCAGCAGTGACCCCGATGTGGGACAAGAGACCCAGTACTTC	CASSDPDVGQETQYF
TRBV18	TRBD1	TRBJ1-5	few	TGTGCCAGCTCACTACAGGGGTCGGGCTACAATCAGCCCCAGCATTTT	CASSLQGSGYNQPQHF
TRBV10-2	-	TRBJ2-1	-	TGCGCCAGCACAATCTCTGGGAATGAGCAGTTCTTC	CASTISGNEQFF
TRBV19	TRBD1	TRBJ2-2	-	TGTGCCAGTAGTATAGGGACAGGGCGAGGGACCGGGGAGCTGTTTTTT	CASSIGTGRGTGELFF
TRBV28	-	TRBJ2-7	-	TGTGCCAGCAGTTTCACACCTATGAGTCGGGAGCAGTACTTC	CASSFTPMSREQYF
TRBV29-1	TRBD1	TRBJ2-7	few	TGCAGCGGAGGACAGGGTCCCTCCGAGCAGTACTTC	CSGGQGPSEQYF
TRBV9	TRBD2	TRBJ2-1	-	TGTGCCAGCAGCCTCGGGGGAGGGCGTTCCTACAATGAGCAGTTCTTC	CASSLGGGRSYNEQFF
TRBV7-6	TRBD1	TRBJ1-3	many	TGTGCCAGCAGCCAGGGACAGGGTCGTGGAAACACCATATATTTT	CASSQGQGRGNTIYF
TRBV6-4	-	TRBJ2-4	-	TGTGCCAGCAGTGACGAGGGTGGGGGAAACATTCAGTACTTC	CASSDEGGGNIQYF
TRBV18	-	TRBJ2-6	few	TGTGCCAGCTCACCTATCAGGGGAGGAGGGTCTGGGGCCAACGTCCTGACTTTC	CASSPIRGGGSGANVLTF
TRBV30	TRBD2	TRBJ2-5	-	TGTGCCTGGTCAACTAGCGGGCAAGAGACCCAGTACTTC	CAWSTSGQETQYF
TRBV18	TRBD1	TRBJ2-7	-	TGTGCCAGCTCACCGACAGGGTTCGAGTACGAGCAGTACTTC	CASSPTGFEYEQYF
TRBV7-9	-	TRBJ2-3	few	TGTGCCAGCAGCTTATTAGGGGGAGGGACAGATACGCAGTATTTT	CASSLLGGGTDTQYF
TRBV29-1	-	TRBJ1-4	-	TGCAGCGCTCTCCGAGGTGAAAAACTGTTTTTT	CSALRGEKLFF
TRBV27	-	TRBJ2-1	-	TGTGCCAGCAGTAGGCGGTCCTACAATGAGCAGTTCTTC	CASSRRSYNEQFF
TRBV19	-	TRBJ2-3	-	TGTGCCAGTACACAAGCGAACACGGGAGATACGCAGTATTTT	CASTQANTGDTQYF
TRBV6-1	-	TRBJ2-2	-	TGTGCCGGCATAGAAAACACCGGGGAGCTGTTTTTT	CAGIENTGELFF
TRBV21-1	-	TRBJ2-7	-	TGTGCCAGCAGCAACAGGGACAGGAGGAATGAGCAGTACTTC	CASSNRDRRNEQYF